The 10 T cell receptor beta chains listed next were all sequenced from one sample in a study of cytomegalovirus exposure and HLA in healthy donors. The PCR used 60 Vbeta and 13 Jbeta primers. Profiled with immunoSEQ multiplex PCR; TCRdb holds only in-frame clones, not every one. This table holds around 180,000 clones, roughly 83% found once. Sequenced input: PBMCs. The receptors were gathered from a boy under 18 in good health and CMV-seronegative.

The rearrangement uses TRBV5-4 and TRBJ1-2; TRBD1 is a possible D gene (5 bases). Trimming pared 0 bases from V and 7 bases from J, leaving 13 bases between. CDR1 is SGHNT, CDR2 YYREEE, per germline (reference sequence). This CDR3 is 14 amino acids long. This CDR3 reads CASSLAMVGAGYTF. CDR3 bases: TGTGCCAGCAGCTTGGCCATGGTTGGGGCTGGCTACACCTTC.

The chain has TRBV5-8 and TRBJ1-2, with D uncertain. Germline V gene sequence: CDR1 SGHTS, CDR2 YDEGEE. CDR3 length: 11 residues. V was shortened by 3 bases and J by 12 bases, with 12 bases between the two germline ends. CDR3 nucleotide sequence: TGTGCCAGCAGCTATGCCCGCGGGCACACCTTC. It codes for CASSYARGHTF.

V usage is TRBV28 and J usage is TRBJ2-7, with 9 bases that match TRBD1. J lost 1 base, V lost 7 bases, and 5 bases had no gene match. The CDR3 totals 14 residues. Germline-derived CDR1 and CDR2 are MDHEN and SYDVKM. The CDR3 loop is CASILTGGSYEQYF. As DNA, the CDR3 is TGTGCCAGCATCCTGACAGGGGGTTCCTACGAGCAGTACTTC.

The V gene is TRBV27, the J gene TRBJ2-4, with 7 nucleotides matching TRBD2. V was pared by 3 bases and J by 9 bases, with 2 bases of the junction left unmatched. Germline-derived CDR1 and CDR2 are MNHEY and SMNVEV (reference sequence). CDR3 length: 12 amino acids. CDR3 sequence reads: CASSFGGGIQYF. Here the CDR3 DNA reads TGTGCCAGCAGTTTTGGGGGGGGCATTCAGTACTTC.

V usage is TRBV19 and J usage is TRBJ1-3; TRBD1 is a possible D gene (6 bases). Trimming took 8 bases from V and 0 from J, leaving 11 bases between them. Germline V CDR1 and CDR2: LNHDA, SQIVND (reference sequence). There are 14 residues in the CDR3. CDR3: CASRTENSGNTIYF. CDR3 in DNA: TGTGCCAGTCGGACAGAAAACTCTGGAAACACCATATATTTT.

V is TRBV2 and J is TRBJ2-7; perhaps TRBD1 as D (6 bases). This CDR3 comprises 13 residues. Trimming cost V 4 bases and J 2 bases, with 9 bases left between them. Per the germline V gene, CDR1 is SNHLY and CDR2 is FYNNEI. This chain's CDR3 is CASSVGQTYEQYF. The CDR3 nucleotides are TGTGCCAGCAGTGTCGGACAGACCTACGAGCAGTACTTC. Filled out from reference TRBV2 and TRBJ2-7, the complete variable domain reads EPEVTQTPSHQVTQMGQEVILRCVPISNHLYFYWYRQILGQKVEFLVSFYNNEISEKSEIFDDQFSVERPDGSNFTLKIRSTKLEDSAMYFCASSVGQTYEQYFGPGTRLTVT.

The J gene is TRBJ1-3, the V gene TRBV30; no definite D call. The ends were cut back, 4 bases at V and 0 bases at J, with 10 bases in the middle. Germline CDR1 and CDR2: GTSNPN and SVGIG (reference sequence). The CDR3 has 14 residues. CDR3 coding DNA: TGTGCCTGGACCCCTGCGGGCTCTGGAAACACCATATATTTT. It encodes CAWTPAGSGNTIYF.

CDR3 in amino acids: CASTGTGLVGNYGYTF. CDR3 in DNA: TGTGCCAGCACCGGGACAGGGCTAGTGGGGAACTATGGCTACACCTTC. The V and J genes are TRBV28 and TRBJ1-2; 9 nucleotides align to TRBD1. Germline CDR1 reads MDHEN; CDR2 reads SYDVKM. With 7 bases clipped from V and 2 bases from J, the junction kept 11 bases outside the gene matches. The CDR3 is 16 residues long.

The chain recombines TRBV9 with TRBJ2-2; 8 nucleotides line up with TRBD1. CDR1 is SGDLS, CDR2 YYNGEE, per germline. The trim removed 1 base at V and 0 bases at J, leaving 2 bases unmatched. The CDR3 length is 16 residues. CDR3 region: CASSVRGQANTGELFF. As DNA, the CDR3 is TGTGCCAGCAGCGTACGGGGACAGGCGAACACCGGGGAGCTGTTTTTT.

The V call is TRBV7-8, the J call TRBJ1-3, with D perhaps TRBD1 (5 bases). This CDR3 is 17 amino acids long. V dropped 2 bases and J dropped 8 bases, with 22 bases sitting between them. Germline V CDR1 and CDR2: SGHVS, FQNEAQ. CDR3 region: CASSLQGRRRGWDTIYF. CDR3 in DNA: TGTGCCAGCAGCTTACAGGGCAGGCGGCGAGGATGGGACACCATATATTTT.